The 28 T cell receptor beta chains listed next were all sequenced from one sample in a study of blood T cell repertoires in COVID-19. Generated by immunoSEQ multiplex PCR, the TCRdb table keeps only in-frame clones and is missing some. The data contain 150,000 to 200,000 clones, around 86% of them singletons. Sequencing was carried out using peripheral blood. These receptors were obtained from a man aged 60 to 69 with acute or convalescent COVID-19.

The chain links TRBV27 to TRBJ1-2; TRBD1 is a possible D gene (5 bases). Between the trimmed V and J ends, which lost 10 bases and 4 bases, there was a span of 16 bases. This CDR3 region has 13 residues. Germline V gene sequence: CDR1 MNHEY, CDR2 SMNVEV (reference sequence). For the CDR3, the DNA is TGTGCCACAGCCGTTCGGGGGATCTATGGCTACACCTTC. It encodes CATAVRGIYGYTF.

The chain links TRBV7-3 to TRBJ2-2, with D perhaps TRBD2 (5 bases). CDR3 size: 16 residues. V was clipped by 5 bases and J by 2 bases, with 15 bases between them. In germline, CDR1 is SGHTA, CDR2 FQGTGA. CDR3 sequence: CASSLRRAVNTGELFF. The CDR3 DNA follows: TGTGCCAGCAGCCTCAGGCGGGCGGTAAACACCGGGGAGCTGTTTTTT.

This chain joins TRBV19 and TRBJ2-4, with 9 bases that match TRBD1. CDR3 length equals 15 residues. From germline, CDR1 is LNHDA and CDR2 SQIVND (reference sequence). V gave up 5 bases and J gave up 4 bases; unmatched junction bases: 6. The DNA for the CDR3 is TGTGCCAGTAGTGGTGGACAGGGGCTAAAAAACATTCAGTACTTC. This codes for CASSGGQGLKNIQYF.

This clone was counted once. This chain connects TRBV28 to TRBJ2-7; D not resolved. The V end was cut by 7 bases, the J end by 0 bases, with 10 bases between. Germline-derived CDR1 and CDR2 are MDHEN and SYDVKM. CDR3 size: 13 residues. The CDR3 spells CASKDSSSYEQYF. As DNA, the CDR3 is TGTGCCAGCAAAGACTCGAGCTCCTACGAGCAGTACTTC.

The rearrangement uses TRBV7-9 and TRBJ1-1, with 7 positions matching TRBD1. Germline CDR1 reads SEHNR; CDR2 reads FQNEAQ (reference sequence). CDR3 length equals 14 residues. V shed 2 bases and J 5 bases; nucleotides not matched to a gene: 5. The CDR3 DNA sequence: TGTGCCAGCAGCTTACAGGGGGTTGGGACTGAAGCTTTCTTT. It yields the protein CASSLQGVGTEAFF.

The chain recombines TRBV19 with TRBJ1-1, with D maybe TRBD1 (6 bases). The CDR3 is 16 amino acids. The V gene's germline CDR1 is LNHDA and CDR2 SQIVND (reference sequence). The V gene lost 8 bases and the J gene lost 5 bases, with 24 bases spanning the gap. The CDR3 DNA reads TGTGCCAGTCGCCAGACGAGGCAGGGGAAGGGGACTGAAGCTTTCTTT. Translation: CASRQTRQGKGTEAFF.

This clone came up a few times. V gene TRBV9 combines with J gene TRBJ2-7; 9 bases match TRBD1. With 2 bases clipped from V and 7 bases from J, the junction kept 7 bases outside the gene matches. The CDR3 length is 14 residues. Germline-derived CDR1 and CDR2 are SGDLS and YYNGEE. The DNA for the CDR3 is TGTGCCAGCAGCGTTAGGACAGGGGCTGGAGAGCAGTACTTC. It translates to CASSVRTGAGEQYF.

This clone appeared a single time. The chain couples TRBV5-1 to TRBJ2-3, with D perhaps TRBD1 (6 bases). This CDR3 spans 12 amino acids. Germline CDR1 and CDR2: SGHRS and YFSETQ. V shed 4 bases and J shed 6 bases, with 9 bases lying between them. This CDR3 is CASSTTGDTQYF. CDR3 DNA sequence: TGCGCCAGCAGCACAACAGGGGATACGCAGTATTTT.

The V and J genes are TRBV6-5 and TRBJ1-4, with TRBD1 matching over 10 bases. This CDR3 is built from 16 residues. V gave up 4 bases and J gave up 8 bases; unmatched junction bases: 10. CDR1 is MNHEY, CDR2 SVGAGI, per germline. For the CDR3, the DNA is TGTGCCAGCAGTTCAAGACGGGACAGGGGAGAGGAAAAACTGTTTTTT. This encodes CASSSRRDRGEEKLFF.

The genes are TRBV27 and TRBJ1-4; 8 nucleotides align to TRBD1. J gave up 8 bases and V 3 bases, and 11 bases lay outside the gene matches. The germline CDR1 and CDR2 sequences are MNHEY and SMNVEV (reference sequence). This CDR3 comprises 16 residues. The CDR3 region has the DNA TGTGCCAGCAGTTTCGGGCGTTCGGGGACAGGAGAAAAACTGTTTTTT. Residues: CASSFGRSGTGEKLFF.

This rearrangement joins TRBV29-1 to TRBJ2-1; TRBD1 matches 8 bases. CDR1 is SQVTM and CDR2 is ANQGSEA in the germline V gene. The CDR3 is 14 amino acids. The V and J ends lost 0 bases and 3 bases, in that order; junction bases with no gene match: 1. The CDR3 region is CSVEDRGRYNEQFF. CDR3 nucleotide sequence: TGCAGCGTTGAAGACAGGGGGCGCTACAATGAGCAGTTCTTC.

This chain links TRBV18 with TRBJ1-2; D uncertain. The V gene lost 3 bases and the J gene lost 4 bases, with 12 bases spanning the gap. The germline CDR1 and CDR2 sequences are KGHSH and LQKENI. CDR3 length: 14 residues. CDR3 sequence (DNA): TGTGCCAGCTCACCGGGCGGGGAGGCCTATGGCTACACCTTC. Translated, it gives CASSPGGEAYGYTF.

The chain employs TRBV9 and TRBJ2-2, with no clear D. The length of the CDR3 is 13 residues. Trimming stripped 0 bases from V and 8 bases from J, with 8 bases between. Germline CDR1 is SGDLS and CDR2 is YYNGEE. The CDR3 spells CASSVATSGELFF. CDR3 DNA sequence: TGTGCCAGCAGCGTAGCTACTTCAGGGGAGCTGTTTTTT.

CDR3 region: CAWSGIGASGSPLHF. CDR3 coding DNA: TGTGCCTGGAGTGGCATCGGGGCAAGCGGGTCACCCCTCCACTTT. The chain recombines TRBV30 with TRBJ1-6; maybe TRBD1 (5 bases). The CDR3 loop spans 15 amino acids. The germline CDR1 and CDR2 sequences are GTSNPN and SVGIG (reference sequence). The ends were cut back, 1 base at V and 10 bases at J, with 17 bases in the middle. Together with reference TRBV30 and TRBJ1-6, the CDR3 gives the full variable domain: SQTIHQWPATLVQPVGSPLSLECTVEGTSNPNLYWYRQAAGRGLQLLFYSVGIGQISSEVPQNLSASRPQDRQFILSSKKLLLSDSGFYLCAWSGIGASGSPLHFGNGTRLTVT.

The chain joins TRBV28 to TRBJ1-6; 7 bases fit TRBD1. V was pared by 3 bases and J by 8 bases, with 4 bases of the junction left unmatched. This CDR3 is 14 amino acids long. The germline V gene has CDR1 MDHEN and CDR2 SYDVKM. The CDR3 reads CASSFTGAYSPLHF. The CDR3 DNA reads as TGTGCCAGCAGTTTTACAGGGGCCTATTCACCCCTCCACTTT.

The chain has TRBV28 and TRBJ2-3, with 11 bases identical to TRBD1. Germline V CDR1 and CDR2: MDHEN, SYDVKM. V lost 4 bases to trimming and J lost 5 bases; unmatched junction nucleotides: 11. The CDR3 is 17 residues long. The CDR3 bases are TGTGCCAGCAGTTCCTACCTCGGACAGGGGGCGGGAGATACGCAGTATTTT. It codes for CASSSYLGQGAGDTQYF.

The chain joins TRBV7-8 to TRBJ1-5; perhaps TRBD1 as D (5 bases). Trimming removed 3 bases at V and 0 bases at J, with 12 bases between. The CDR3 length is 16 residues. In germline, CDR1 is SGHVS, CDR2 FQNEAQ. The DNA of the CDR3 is TGTGCCAGCAGCTTGGGCTTGACAGTTAGCAATCAGCCCCAGCATTTT. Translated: CASSLGLTVSNQPQHF.

Here the CDR3 reads CASSTQGYYGYTF. CDR3 DNA: TGTGCCAGCAGTACACAGGGATACTATGGCTACACCTTC. This chain uses TRBV28 with TRBJ1-2; possibly TRBD1 for D (6 bases). Germline CDR1 and CDR2: MDHEN and SYDVKM. The CDR3 sequence is 13 residues long. V lost 5 bases to trimming and J lost 3 bases, with 10 bases between them.

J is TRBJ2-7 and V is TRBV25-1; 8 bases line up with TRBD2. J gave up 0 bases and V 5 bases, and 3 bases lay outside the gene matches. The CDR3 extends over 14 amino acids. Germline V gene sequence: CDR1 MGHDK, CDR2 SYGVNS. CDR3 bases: TGTGCCAGCAGTACAAGCGGGGGCTCCTACGAGCAGTACTTC. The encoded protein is CASSTSGGSYEQYF.

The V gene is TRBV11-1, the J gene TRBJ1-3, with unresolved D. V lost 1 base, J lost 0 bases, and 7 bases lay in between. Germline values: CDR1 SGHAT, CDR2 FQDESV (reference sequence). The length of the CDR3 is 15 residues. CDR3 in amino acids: CASSLGSGSGNTIYF. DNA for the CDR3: TGTGCCAGCAGCTTAGGCAGCGGCTCTGGAAACACCATATATTTT.

The CDR3: CASSLSQGNQPQHF. In DNA, the CDR3 is TGTGCCAGCAGTTTATCCCAGGGCAATCAGCCCCAGCATTTT. V is TRBV28 and J is TRBJ1-5; D remains ambiguous. The V gene lost 1 base and the J gene lost 2 bases, with 6 bases spanning the gap. The CDR3 is 14 residues long. CDR1 is MDHEN and CDR2 is SYDVKM in the germline V gene.

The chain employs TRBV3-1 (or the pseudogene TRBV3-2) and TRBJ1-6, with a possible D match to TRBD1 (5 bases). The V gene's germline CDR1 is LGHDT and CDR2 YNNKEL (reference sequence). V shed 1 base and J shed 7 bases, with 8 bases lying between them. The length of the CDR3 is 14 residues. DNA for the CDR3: TGTGCCAGCAGCCAAGCAGGGCAGAATTCACCCCTCCACTTT. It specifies CASSQAGQNSPLHF.

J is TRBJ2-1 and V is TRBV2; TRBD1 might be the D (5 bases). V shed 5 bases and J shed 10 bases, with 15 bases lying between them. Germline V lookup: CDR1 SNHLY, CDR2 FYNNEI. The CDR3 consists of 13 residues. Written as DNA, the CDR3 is TGTGCCAGCAGTACTGCCAGGGTCCTGGAGCAGTTCTTC. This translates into CASSTARVLEQFF.

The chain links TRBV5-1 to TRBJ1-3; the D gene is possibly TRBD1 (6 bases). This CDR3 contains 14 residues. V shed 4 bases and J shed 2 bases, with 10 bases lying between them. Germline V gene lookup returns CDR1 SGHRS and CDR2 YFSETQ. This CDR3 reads CASSGAGAGNTIYF. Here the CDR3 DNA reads TGCGCCAGCAGCGGAGCAGGGGCTGGAAACACCATATATTTT.

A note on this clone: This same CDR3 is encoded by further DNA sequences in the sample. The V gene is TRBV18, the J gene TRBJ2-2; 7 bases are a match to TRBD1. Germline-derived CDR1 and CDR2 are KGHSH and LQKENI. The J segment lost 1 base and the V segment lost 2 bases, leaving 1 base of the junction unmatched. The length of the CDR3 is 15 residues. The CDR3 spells CASSPTGVNTGELFF. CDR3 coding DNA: TGTGCCAGCTCACCAACAGGGGTGAACACCGGGGAGCTGTTTTTT.

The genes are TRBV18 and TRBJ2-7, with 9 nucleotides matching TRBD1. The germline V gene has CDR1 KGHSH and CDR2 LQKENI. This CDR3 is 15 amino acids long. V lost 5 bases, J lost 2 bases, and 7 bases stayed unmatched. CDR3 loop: CASSSGQGETYEQYF. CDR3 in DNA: TGTGCCAGCTCATCGGGACAGGGTGAAACCTACGAGCAGTACTTC.

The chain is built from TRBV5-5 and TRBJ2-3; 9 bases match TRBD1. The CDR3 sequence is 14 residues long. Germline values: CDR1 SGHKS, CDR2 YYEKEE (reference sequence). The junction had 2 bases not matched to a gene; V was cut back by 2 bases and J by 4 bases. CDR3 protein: CASSFGTGPDTQYF. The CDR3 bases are TGTGCCAGCAGCTTCGGGACAGGGCCAGATACGCAGTATTTT.

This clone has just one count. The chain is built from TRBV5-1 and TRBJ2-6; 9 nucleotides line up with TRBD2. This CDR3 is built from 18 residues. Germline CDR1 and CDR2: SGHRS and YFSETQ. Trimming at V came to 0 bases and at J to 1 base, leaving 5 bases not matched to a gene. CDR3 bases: TGCGCCAGCAGCTTGGGTGCGGGAGGGCCTTCTGGGGCCAACGTCCTGACTTTC. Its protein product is CASSLGAGGPSGANVLTF.